The next 21 T cell receptor beta chains were all read from a single sample in a study of blood T cell repertoires in COVID-19. Measured with immunoSEQ multiplex PCR; TCRdb has only the in-frame clones, and not every one. The table lists approximately 210,000 clones, approximately 84% of them singletons. The sample comprised peripheral blood. The receptors derive from a woman aged 65 to 85 with active or convalescent COVID-19.

The chain has TRBV6-5 and TRBJ2-5; D may be TRBD1 (6 bases). Trimming took off 7 bases at V and 1 base at J, with 16 bases between the two ends. This CDR3 spans 15 amino acids. Germline assignment: CDR1 MNHEY and CDR2 SVGAGI. The CDR3 here is CASMGAGGSQETQYF. For the CDR3, the DNA is TGTGCCAGCATGGGGGCAGGCGGGTCCCAAGAGACCCAGTACTTC.

This chain joins TRBV7-8 and TRBJ1-2, with a possible D match to TRBD1 (6 bases). The V gene's germline CDR1 is SGHVS and CDR2 FQNEAQ. Trimming shortened V by 4 bases and J by 4 bases, and 19 bases separated the two germline ends. The CDR3 has 16 amino acids. The CDR3 DNA follows: TGTGCCAGCAGCTCCGAGGGGGGGGAGTCTGGCTATGGCTACACCTTC. It is translated as CASSSEGGESGYGYTF.

This chain links TRBV15 with TRBJ2-7; TRBD2 matches at 11 bases. Germline V gene sequence: CDR1 LNHNV, CDR2 YYDKDF (reference sequence). The trim removed 3 bases at V and 8 bases at J, leaving 6 bases unmatched. The CDR3 is made up of 14 amino acids. CDR3 region: CATSRGTSGSQQYF. CDR3 sequence (DNA): TGTGCCACCAGCAGGGGGACTAGCGGATCCCAGCAGTACTTC. Using reference TRBV15 and TRBJ2-7 for the parts outside the CDR3, the full variable domain is DAMVIQNPRYQVTQFGKPVTLSCSQTLNHNVMYWYQQKSSQAPKLLFHYYDKDFNNEADTPDNFQSRRPNTSFCFLDIRSPGLGDTAMYLCATSRGTSGSQQYFGPGTRLTVT.

Only one count was recorded for this clone. The chain links TRBV11-3 to TRBJ2-2; D is unclear. The CDR3 has 13 amino acids. The germline V and J ends were trimmed by 1 base and 5 bases, with 5 bases remaining between them. CDR1 is SGHNT and CDR2 is YENEEA in the germline V gene. CDR3 region: CASSLARTGELFF. For the CDR3, the DNA is TGTGCCAGCAGCTTAGCCAGGACCGGGGAGCTGTTTTTT.

In this sample, this clone turned up a few times. V is TRBV6-5 and J is TRBJ1-2, with 8 bases matching TRBD1. CDR3 length: 13 residues. The ends lost 6 bases at V and 8 bases at J; junction bases unmatched: 8. Per the germline V gene, CDR1 is MNHEY and CDR2 is SVGAGI. The CDR3 is CASRRGQGEGYTF. As DNA, the CDR3 is TGTGCCAGCAGGAGAGGACAGGGTGAAGGCTACACCTTC.

This clone was observed a few times. The J gene is TRBJ2-7, the V gene TRBV18; TRBD1 matches at 7 bases. After removal of 6 bases from V and 11 bases from J, the junction contained 10 bases not matched to a gene. Germline V gene lookup returns CDR1 KGHSH and CDR2 LQKENI. The CDR3 is 12 amino acids. This CDR3 reads CASSPDRDAEYF. CDR3 DNA: TGTGCCAGCTCTCCCGACAGGGATGCTGAGTACTTC.

This chain links TRBV2 with TRBJ2-6, with unresolved D. Looked up from germline, CDR1 is SNHLY and CDR2 is FYNNEI. The CDR3 consists of 17 residues. The V end lost 6 bases, the J end lost 0 bases, and 15 bases lay between the germline ends. CDR3 nucleotides: TGTGCCAGCAGCGTCCGCGCTACGTCCTCTGGGGCCAACGTCCTGACTTTC. This translates into CASSVRATSSGANVLTF.

This chain uses TRBV12-3 or TRBV12-4 with TRBJ1-2; 9 positions agree with TRBD1. The V segment lost 6 bases and the J segment 3 bases; nucleotides outside the gene matches: 2. The CDR3 consists of 13 residues. CDR3 residues: CASSGQGYYGYTF. Written as DNA, the CDR3 is TGTGCCAGCAGCGGACAGGGGTACTATGGCTACACCTTC.

V and J are TRBV29-1 and TRBJ1-1; D uncertain. Germline CDR1 reads SQVTM; CDR2 reads ANQGSEA. V lost 4 bases and J 0 bases, leaving 9 bases between the germline ends. The CDR3 has 13 amino acids. CDR3 in amino acids: CSVGLAVNTEAFF. CDR3 nucleotides: TGCAGCGTTGGGTTGGCAGTGAACACTGAAGCTTTCTTT.

This clone has a single count. The rearrangement links TRBV28 to TRBJ1-6; tentative D call: TRBD1 (5 bases). CDR1 and CDR2 from the germline V gene are MDHEN and SYDVKM. This CDR3 is built from 15 residues. V shed 11 bases and J shed 7 bases, with 21 bases lying between them. The CDR3 region has the DNA TGTGCCTGTTCGGAGGGGAACAGTCTAAATTCACCCCTCCACTTT. It codes for CACSEGNSLNSPLHF.

The chain links TRBV28 to TRBJ2-7; no reliable D call. Germline V gives CDR1 MDHEN, CDR2 SYDVKM. The V and J ends lost 2 bases and 7 bases respectively, with 15 bases between them. CDR3 length: 14 amino acids. The CDR3 DNA sequence: TGTGCCAGCAGTTTAGTTGTACCTAGGTGGGAGCAGTACTTC. This gives the protein CASSLVVPRWEQYF.

V gene TRBV6-4 combines with J gene TRBJ2-1, with D possibly matching TRBD2 (6 bases). Trimming stripped 5 bases from V and 5 bases from J, with 19 bases between. Germline CDR1 and CDR2: MRHNA and SNTAGT. The length of the CDR3 is 16 residues. CDR3 in amino acids: CASSPFAGWGDNEQFF. The CDR3 DNA follows: TGTGCCAGCAGTCCATTCGCGGGATGGGGGGACAATGAGCAGTTCTTC.

The chain joins TRBV3-1 (or the pseudogene TRBV3-2) to TRBJ1-6; D not resolved. V was cut by 4 bases and J by 0 bases, with 13 bases left in between. The CDR3 contains 17 residues. From germline, CDR1 is LGHDT and CDR2 YNNKEL (reference sequence). CDR3 in amino acids: CASSRVPVRSYNSPLHF. CDR3 in DNA: TGTGCCAGCAGCCGCGTCCCGGTGCGCTCCTATAATTCACCCCTCCACTTT.

This chain links TRBV6-5 with TRBJ1-1; 7 positions agree with TRBD1. J lost 9 bases, V lost 0 bases, and 7 bases had no gene match. Germline CDR1 MNHEY, CDR2 SVGAGI. The CDR3 covers 14 residues. The CDR3 spells CASSYSPTGRKAFF. CDR3 DNA: TGTGCCAGCAGTTACTCGCCGACAGGGCGGAAAGCTTTCTTT.

The chain uses TRBV3-1 (or the pseudogene TRBV3-2) and TRBJ2-5; 7 bases align to TRBD1. From germline, CDR1 is LGHDT and CDR2 YNNKEL (reference sequence). The CDR3 contains 19 residues. V shed 7 bases, J shed 7 bases, and the junction held 27 bases outside the gene matches. The CDR3 DNA reads TGTGCCAGCATCAATACCCCAGGACAAGAAGGGGGCTCCAAACGGACCCAGTACTTC. Protein sequence: CASINTPGQEGGSKRTQYF.

The chain combines TRBV3-1 (or the pseudogene TRBV3-2) with TRBJ2-3; D perhaps matches TRBD2 (5 bases). Germline loops: CDR1 LGHDT, CDR2 YNNKEL (reference sequence). The CDR3 is 15 residues long. Trimming shortened V by 4 bases and J by 3 bases, and 14 bases separated the two germline ends. CDR3: CASSLRDLGTDTQYF. CDR3 sequence (DNA): TGTGCCAGCAGCCTCCGGGATCTAGGAACAGATACGCAGTATTTT.

This clone was found a few times. The V gene is TRBV6-1, the J gene TRBJ1-1, with D unclear. V shed 3 bases and J shed 6 bases, with 11 bases lying between them. The germline gives CDR1 MNHNS, CDR2 SASEGT. This CDR3 spans 13 amino acids. The CDR3 bases are TGTGCCAGCAGTGAGAGGGTTCGGTCTGAAGCTTTCTTT. Encoded protein: CASSERVRSEAFF.

The chain links TRBV29-1 to TRBJ1-5; D is unclear. Per germline, CDR1 SQVTM and CDR2 ANQGSEA. V lost 0 bases and J lost 7, with 10 bases in between. The CDR3 runs to 13 residues. CDR3 sequence: CSVEDISGQPQHF. The CDR3, as DNA: TGCAGCGTTGAAGACATCTCGGGGCAGCCCCAGCATTTT.

V gene TRBV19 combines with J gene TRBJ1-2; D is uncertain. CDR1 and CDR2 (germline): LNHDA, SQIVND (reference sequence). Trimming took 5 bases from V and 8 from J, leaving 9 bases between them. The CDR3 consists of 11 residues. The CDR3 DNA follows: TGTGCCAGTAGTGCCCCGCGGGGCTACACCTTC. Amino acids: CASSAPRGYTF.

The J gene is TRBJ2-1, the V gene TRBV3-1 (or the pseudogene TRBV3-2); 7 nucleotides match TRBD2. CDR3 length: 13 amino acids. Germline V gives CDR1 LGHDT, CDR2 YNNKEL (reference sequence). J was trimmed by 6 bases and V by 4 bases; bases with no gene match: 3. This chain's CDR3 is CASSRGLVNEQFF. Here the CDR3 DNA reads TGTGCCAGCAGCCGAGGACTAGTCAATGAGCAGTTCTTC.

The rearrangement uses TRBV11-2 and TRBJ2-1; a weak D match, TRBD2 (6 bases). This CDR3 contains 15 residues. The V and J ends lost 5 bases and 0 bases respectively, with 11 bases between them. Germline V lookup: CDR1 SGHAT, CDR2 FQNNGV. DNA for the CDR3: TGTGCCAGCAGCCCCCGGGAGAGCTCCTACAATGAGCAGTTCTTC. Amino acids: CASSPRESSYNEQFF.